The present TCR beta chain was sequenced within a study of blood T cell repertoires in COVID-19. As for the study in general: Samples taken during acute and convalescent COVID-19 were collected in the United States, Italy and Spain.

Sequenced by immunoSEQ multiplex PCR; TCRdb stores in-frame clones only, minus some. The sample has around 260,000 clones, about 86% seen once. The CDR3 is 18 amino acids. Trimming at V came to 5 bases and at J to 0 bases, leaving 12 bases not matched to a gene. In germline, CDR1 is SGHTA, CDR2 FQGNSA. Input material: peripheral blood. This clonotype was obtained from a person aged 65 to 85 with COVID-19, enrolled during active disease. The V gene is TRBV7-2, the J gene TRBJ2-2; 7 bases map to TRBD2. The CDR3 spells CASSTRGGRAANTGELFF. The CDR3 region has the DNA TGTGCCAGCAGCACCCGCGGGGGACGCGCGGCGAACACCGGGGAGCTGTTTTTT. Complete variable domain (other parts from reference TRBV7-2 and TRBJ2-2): GAGVSQSPSNKVTEKGKDVELRCDPISGHTALYWYRQSLGQGLEFLIYFQGNSAPDKSGLPSDRFSAERTGGSVSTLTIQRTQQEDSAVYLCASSTRGGRAANTGELFFGEGSRLTVL.